This TCR beta chain comes out of a study of Tregs in tolerant kidney transplant recipients. Measured with immunoSEQ multiplex PCR; TCRdb has only the in-frame clones, and not every one. The sample records around 78,000 clones, 80% to 95% being singletons. V lost 1 base and J lost 5, with 6 bases in between. From germline, CDR1 is MGHRA and CDR2 YSYEKL. The CDR3 spans 13 residues. Here the sequenced sample was Tregs from blood, taken before the transplant. The chain couples TRBV4-1 to TRBJ1-5; D gene ambiguous. This clonotype was sampled from a human donor who received a combined kidney and bone marrow transplant. DNA for the CDR3: TGCGCCAGCAGCCAAGGACAATATCAGCCCCAGCATTTT. The encoded protein is CASSQGQYQPQHF.